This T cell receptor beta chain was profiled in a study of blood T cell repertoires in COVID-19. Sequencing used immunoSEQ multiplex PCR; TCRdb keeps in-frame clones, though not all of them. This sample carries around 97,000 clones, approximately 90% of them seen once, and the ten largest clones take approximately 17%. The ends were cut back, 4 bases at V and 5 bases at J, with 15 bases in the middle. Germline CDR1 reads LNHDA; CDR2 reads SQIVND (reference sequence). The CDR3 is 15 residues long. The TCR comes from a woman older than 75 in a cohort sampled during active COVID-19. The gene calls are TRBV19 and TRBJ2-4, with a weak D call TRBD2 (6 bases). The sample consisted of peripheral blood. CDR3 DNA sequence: TGTGCCAGTAGTAAGGGACTTAACCCCGAAAACATTCAGTACTTC. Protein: CASSKGLNPENIQYF.